This section outlines one T cell receptor beta chain sequence together with its context. The antigen is not known. Trimming cost V 8 bases and J 1 base, with 5 bases left between them. The CDR3 covers 11 residues. Looked up from germline, CDR1 is SNHLY and CDR2 is FYNNEI. The record originates from a study of vaccination effects on CD4 cells after COVID-19. Assay: immunoSEQ multiplex PCR; the TCRdb copy retains only in-frame clones and omits some. Of some 29,000 clones in the sample, 74% were seen once. Under the ViraFEST assay, PBMC were stimulated with viral peptide pools so that antigen-specific CD4+ T cells expanded. Sequencing was performed afterwards. On roughly day 10 of culture, CD4+ T cells were separated out. Everyone in the study got two shots of either the BNT162b2 or mRNA-1273 vaccine. Days 3 and 7 saw half the medium replaced with IL-2 medium. Overall study results and limits: A shortage of convalescent patients and an absence of early post-infection timepoints characterized the study. Infection- and vaccine-induced clones contracted markedly late after vaccination.

V gene TRBV2 combines with J gene TRBJ2-5; unclear D gene. This clonotype was obtained from a human donor who received a COVID-19 vaccine. The source material was CD4+ T cells from PBMCs cultured with HCoV-OC43 spike peptides, sampled after COVID-19 vaccination. Subset here: HCoV-OC43 spike overlapping peptide pool stimulation. Written as DNA, the CDR3 is TGTGCCAGCCCCTCCCAAGAGACCCAGTACTTC. Its protein is CASPSQETQYF.